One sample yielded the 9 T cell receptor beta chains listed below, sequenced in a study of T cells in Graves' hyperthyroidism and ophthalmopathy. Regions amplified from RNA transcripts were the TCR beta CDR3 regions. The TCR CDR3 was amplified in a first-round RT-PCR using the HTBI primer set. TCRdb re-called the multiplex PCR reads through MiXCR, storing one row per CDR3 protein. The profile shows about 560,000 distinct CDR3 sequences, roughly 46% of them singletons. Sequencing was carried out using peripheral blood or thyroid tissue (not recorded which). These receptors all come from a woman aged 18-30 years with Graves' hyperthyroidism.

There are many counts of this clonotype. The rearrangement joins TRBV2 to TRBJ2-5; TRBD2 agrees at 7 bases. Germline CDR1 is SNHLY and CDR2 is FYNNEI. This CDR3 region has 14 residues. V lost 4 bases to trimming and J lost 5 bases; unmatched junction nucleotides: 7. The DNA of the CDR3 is TGTGCCAGCAGTGCGGGCGGGAGCGGGGAGACCCAGTACTTC. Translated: CASSAGGSGETQYF.

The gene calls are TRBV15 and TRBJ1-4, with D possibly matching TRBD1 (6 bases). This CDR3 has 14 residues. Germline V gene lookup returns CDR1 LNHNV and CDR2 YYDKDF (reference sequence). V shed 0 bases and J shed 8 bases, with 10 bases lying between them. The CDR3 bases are TGTGCCACCAGCAGAGAGGGGGCGAAGGAAAAACTGTTTTTT. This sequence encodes CATSREGAKEKLFF. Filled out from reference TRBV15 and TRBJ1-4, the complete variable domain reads DAMVIQNPRYQVTQFGKPVTLSCSQTLNHNVMYWYQQKSSQAPKLLFHYYDKDFNNEADTPDNFQSRRPNTSFCFLDIRSPGLGDTAMYLCATSREGAKEKLFFGSGTQLSVL.

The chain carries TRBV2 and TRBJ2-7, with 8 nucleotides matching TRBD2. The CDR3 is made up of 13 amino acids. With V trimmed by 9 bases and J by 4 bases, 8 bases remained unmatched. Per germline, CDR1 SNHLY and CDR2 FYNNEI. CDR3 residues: CASERERKYEQYF. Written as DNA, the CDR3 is TGTGCCAGTGAGCGGGAGAGGAAGTACGAGCAGTACTTC.

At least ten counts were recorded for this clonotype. The CDR3 bases are TGTGCCACCAGCAGCGACAGGGAGTACGAGCAGTACTTC. Protein: CATSSDREYEQYF. The chain employs TRBV15 and TRBJ2-7; 7 positions agree with TRBD1. This CDR3 has 13 residues. J gave up 4 bases and V 3 bases, and 3 bases lay outside the gene matches. CDR1 is LNHNV, CDR2 YYDKDF, per germline (reference sequence). Full variable domain (outside the CDR3, taken from reference TRBV15 and TRBJ2-7): DAMVIQNPRYQVTQFGKPVTLSCSQTLNHNVMYWYQQKSSQAPKLLFHYYDKDFNNEADTPDNFQSRRPNTSFCFLDIRSPGLGDTAMYLCATSSDREYEQYFGPGTRLTVT.

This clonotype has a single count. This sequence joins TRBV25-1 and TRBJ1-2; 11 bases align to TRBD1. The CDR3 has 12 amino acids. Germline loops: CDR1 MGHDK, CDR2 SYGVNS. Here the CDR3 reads CARGQGAVGYTF. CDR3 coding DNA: TGTGCTAGAGGACAGGGGGCGGTTGGCTACACCTTC.

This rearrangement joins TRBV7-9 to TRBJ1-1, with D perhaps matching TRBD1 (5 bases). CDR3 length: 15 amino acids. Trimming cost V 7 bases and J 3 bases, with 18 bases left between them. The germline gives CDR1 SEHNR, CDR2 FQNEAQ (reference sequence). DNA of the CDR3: TGTGCCAGCATGACGAGGCGGGTGGGGGACACTGAAGCTTTCTTT. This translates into CASMTRRVGDTEAFF.

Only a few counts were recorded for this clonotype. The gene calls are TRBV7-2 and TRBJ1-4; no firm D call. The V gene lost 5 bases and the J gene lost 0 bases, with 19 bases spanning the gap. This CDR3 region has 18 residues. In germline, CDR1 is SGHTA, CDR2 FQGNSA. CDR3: CASSQDWAGSATNEKLFF. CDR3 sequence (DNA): TGTGCCAGCAGCCAAGACTGGGCAGGATCGGCAACTAATGAAAAACTGTTTTTT.

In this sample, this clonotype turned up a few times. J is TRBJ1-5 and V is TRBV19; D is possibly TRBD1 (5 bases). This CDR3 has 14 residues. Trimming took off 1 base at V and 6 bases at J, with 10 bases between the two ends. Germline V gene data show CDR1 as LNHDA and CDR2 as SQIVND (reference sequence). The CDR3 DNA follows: TGTGCCAGTAGTATAGGGGACGAGGGTCAGCCCCAGCATTTT. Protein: CASSIGDEGQPQHF.

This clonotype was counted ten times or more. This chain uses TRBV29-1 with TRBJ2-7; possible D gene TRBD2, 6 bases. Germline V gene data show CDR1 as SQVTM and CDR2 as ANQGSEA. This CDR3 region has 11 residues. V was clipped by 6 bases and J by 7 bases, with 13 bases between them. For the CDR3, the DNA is TGCAGCGTCGTGCGGGGCTGGGAGCAGTACTTC. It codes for CSVVRGWEQYF.